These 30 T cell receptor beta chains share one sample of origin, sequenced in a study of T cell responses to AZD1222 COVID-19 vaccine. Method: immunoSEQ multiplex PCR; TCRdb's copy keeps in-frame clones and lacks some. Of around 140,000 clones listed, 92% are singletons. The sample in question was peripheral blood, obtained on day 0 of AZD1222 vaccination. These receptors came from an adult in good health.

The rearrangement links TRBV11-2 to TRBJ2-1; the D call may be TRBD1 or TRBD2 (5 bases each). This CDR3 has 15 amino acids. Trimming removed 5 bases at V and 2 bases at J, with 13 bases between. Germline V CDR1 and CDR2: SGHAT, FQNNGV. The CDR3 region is CASSARRDPYNEQFF. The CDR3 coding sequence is TGTGCCAGCAGCGCCCGCAGGGACCCCTACAATGAGCAGTTCTTC. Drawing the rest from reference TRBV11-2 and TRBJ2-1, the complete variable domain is EAGVAQSPRYKIIEKRQSVAFWCNPISGHATLYWYQQILGQGPKLLIQFQNNGVVDDSQLPKDRFSAERLKGVDSTLKIQPAKLEDSAVYLCASSARRDPYNEQFFGPGTRLTVL.

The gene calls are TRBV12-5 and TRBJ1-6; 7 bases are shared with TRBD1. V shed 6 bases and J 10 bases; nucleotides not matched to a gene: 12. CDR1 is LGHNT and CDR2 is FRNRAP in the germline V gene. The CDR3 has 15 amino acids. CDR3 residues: CASGPYQGVRSPLHF. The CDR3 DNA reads TGTGCTAGTGGCCCTTATCAGGGGGTTAGATCACCCCTCCACTTT.

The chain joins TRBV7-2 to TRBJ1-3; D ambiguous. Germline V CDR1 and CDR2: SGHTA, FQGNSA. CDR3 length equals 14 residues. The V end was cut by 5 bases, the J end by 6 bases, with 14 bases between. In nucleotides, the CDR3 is TGTGCCAGCAGCCGTATCGGAACGGAAAACACCATATATTTT. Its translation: CASSRIGTENTIYF.

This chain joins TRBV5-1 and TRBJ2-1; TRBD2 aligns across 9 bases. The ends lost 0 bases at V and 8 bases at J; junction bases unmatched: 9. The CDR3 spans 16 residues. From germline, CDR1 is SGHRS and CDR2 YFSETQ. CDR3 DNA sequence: TGCGCCAGCAGCTTGGAGACTAGCGGCATAGGCTATGAGCAGTTCTTC. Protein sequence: CASSLETSGIGYEQFF.

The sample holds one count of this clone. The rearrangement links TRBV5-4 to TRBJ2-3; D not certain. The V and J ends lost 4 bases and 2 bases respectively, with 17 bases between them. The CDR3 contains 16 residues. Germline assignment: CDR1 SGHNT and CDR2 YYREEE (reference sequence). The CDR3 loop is CASSPEPATFTDTQYF. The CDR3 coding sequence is TGTGCCAGCAGCCCGGAGCCAGCGACCTTCACAGATACGCAGTATTTT.

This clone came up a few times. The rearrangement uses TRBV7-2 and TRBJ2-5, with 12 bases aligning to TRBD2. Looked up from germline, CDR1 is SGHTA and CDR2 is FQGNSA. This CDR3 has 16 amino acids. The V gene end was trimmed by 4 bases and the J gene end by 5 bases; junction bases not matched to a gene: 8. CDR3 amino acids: CASSSGLAGKGETQYF. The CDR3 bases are TGTGCCAGCAGCTCAGGACTAGCGGGAAAGGGGGAGACCCAGTACTTC.

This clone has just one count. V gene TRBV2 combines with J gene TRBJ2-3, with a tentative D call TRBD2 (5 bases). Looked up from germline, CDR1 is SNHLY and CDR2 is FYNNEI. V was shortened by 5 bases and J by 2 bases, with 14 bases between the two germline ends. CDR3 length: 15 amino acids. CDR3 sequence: CASSFPGSPTDTQYF. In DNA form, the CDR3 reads TGTGCCAGCAGTTTCCCGGGGAGTCCCACAGATACGCAGTATTTT.

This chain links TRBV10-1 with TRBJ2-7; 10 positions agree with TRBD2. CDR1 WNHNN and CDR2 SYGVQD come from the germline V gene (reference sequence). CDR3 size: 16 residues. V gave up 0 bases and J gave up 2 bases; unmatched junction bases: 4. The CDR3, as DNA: TGCGCCAGCAGTGAGTCGGTAGCGGGAGGACCCTACGAGCAGTACTTC. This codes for CASSESVAGGPYEQYF.

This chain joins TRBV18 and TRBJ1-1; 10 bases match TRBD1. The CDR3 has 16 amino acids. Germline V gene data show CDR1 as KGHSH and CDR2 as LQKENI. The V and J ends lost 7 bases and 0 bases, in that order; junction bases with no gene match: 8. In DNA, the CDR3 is TGTGCCAGCTTAGACAGGGGGCGGGACGTGAACACTGAAGCTTTCTTT. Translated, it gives CASLDRGRDVNTEAFF.

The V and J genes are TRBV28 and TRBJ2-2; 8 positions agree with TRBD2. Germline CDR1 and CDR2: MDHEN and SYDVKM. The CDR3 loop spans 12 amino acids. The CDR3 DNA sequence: TGTGCTAGCGGGATAAACACCGGGGAGCTGTTTTTT. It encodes CASGINTGELFF.

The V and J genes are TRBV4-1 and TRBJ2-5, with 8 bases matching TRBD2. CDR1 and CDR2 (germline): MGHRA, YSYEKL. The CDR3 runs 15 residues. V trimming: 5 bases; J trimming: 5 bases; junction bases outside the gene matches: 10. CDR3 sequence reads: CASSSPGTRGETQYF. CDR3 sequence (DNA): TGCGCCAGCAGCTCCCCCGGGACTAGGGGTGAGACCCAGTACTTC.

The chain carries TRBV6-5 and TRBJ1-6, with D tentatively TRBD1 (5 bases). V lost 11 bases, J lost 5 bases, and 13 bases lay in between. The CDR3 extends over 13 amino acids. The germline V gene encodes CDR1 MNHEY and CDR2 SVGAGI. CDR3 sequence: CALKGNDNSPLHF. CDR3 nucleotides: TGTGCCCTTAAGGGGAACGATAATTCACCCCTCCACTTT.

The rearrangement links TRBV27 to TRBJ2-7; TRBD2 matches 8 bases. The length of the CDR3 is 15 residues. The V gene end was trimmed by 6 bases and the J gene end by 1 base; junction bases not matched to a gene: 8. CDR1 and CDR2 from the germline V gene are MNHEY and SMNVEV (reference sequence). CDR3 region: CASRRLAGLSYEQYF. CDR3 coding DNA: TGTGCCAGCAGGAGATTAGCGGGACTATCCTACGAGCAGTACTTC.

This CDR3 is CASSLEGGDYNEQFF. CDR3 DNA sequence: TGCGCCAGCAGCTTGGAAGGGGGTGACTACAATGAGCAGTTCTTC. The chain carries TRBV5-1 and TRBJ2-1; D might be TRBD1 (6 bases). Trimming removed 0 bases from V and 3 bases from J, with 10 bases in between. The CDR3 runs to 15 residues. Germline CDR1 SGHRS, CDR2 YFSETQ.

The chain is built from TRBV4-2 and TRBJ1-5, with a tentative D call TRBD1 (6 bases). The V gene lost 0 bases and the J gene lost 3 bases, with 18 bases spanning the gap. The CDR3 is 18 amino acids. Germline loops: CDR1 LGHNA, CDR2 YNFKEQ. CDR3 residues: CASSQDLGGRRPNQPQHF. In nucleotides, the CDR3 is TGTGCCAGCAGCCAAGATCTAGGGGGGCGGCGCCCCAATCAGCCCCAGCATTTT.

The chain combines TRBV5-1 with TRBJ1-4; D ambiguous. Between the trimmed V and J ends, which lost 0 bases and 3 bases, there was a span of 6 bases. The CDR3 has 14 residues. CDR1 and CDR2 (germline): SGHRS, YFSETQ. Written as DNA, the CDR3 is TGCGCCAGCAGCTTGGACAGACCTAATGAAAAACTGTTTTTT. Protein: CASSLDRPNEKLFF.

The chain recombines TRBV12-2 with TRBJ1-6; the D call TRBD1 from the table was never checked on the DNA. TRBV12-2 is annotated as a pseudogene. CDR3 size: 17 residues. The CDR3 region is CASRALKDSNPNSPLHF. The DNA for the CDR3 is TGTGCAAGTCGCGCTCTTAAGGACAGTAACCCTAATTCACCCCTCCACTTT.

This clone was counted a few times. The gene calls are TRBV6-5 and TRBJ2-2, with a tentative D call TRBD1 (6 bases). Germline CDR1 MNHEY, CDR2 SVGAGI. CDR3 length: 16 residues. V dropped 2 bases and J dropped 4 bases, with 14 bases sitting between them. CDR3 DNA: TGTGCCAGCAGTTACGGGCAGGGGATAGGCACCGGGGAGCTGTTTTTT. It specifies CASSYGQGIGTGELFF.

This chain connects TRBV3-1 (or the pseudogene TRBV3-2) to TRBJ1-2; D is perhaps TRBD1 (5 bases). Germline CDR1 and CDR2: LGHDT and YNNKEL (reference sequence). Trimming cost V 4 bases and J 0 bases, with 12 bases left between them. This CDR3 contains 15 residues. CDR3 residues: CASSPWGEANYGYTF. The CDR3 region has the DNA TGTGCCAGCAGCCCCTGGGGGGAAGCTAACTATGGCTACACCTTC.

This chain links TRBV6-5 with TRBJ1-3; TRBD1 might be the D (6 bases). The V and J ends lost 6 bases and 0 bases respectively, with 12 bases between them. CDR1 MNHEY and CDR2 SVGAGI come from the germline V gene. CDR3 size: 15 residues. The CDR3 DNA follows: TGTGCCAGCAGCATTGACAGGAGCTCTGGAAACACCATATATTTT. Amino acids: CASSIDRSSGNTIYF.

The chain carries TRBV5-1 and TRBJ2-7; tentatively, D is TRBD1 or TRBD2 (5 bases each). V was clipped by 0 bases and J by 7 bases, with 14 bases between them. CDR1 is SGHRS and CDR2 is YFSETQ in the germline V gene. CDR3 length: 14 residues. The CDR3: CASSLEGEGWEQYF. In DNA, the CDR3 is TGCGCCAGCAGCTTGGAGGGCGAGGGGTGGGAGCAGTACTTC.

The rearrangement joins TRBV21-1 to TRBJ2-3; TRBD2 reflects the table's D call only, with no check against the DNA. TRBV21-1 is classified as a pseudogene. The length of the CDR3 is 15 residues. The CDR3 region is CASTPGTSVTDTQYF. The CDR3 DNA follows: TGTGCCAGCACGCCTGGGACTAGCGTCACAGATACGCAGTATTTT.

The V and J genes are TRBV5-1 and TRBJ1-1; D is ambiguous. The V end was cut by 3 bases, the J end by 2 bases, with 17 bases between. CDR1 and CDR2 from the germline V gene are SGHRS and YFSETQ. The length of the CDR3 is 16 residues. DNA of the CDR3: TGCGCCAGCAGCTCTAACCTTGAAATGGGAAACACTGAAGCTTTCTTT. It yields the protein CASSSNLEMGNTEAFF.

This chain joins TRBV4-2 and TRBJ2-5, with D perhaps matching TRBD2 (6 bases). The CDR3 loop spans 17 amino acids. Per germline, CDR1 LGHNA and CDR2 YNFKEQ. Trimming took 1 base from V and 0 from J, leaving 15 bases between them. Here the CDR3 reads CASSQVKRAGHQETQYF. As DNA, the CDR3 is TGTGCCAGCAGCCAAGTAAAGCGGGCCGGCCACCAAGAGACCCAGTACTTC.

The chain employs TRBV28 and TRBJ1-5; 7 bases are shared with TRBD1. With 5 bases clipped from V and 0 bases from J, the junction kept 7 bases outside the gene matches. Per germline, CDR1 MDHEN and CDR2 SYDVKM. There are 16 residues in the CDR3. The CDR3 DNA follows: TGTGCCAGCAGTCTCGGGACAGAGTATAGCAATCAGCCCCAGCATTTT. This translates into CASSLGTEYSNQPQHF.

The CDR3 loop reads CAISLGQGAAGYTF. In nucleotides, the CDR3 is TGTGCCATTTCGCTCGGACAGGGGGCAGCTGGCTACACCTTC. This rearrangement joins TRBV6-5 to TRBJ1-2; 11 bases line up with TRBD1. The CDR3 has 14 amino acids. From germline, CDR1 is MNHEY and CDR2 SVGAGI. Trimming cost V 10 bases and J 7 bases; bases outside gene matches: 11.

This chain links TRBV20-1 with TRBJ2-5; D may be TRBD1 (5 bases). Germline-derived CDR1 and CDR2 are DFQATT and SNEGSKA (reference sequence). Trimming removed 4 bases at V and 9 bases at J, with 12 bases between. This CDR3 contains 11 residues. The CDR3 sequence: CSATPGAAQYF. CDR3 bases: TGCAGTGCTACCCCTGGGGCAGCCCAGTACTTC.

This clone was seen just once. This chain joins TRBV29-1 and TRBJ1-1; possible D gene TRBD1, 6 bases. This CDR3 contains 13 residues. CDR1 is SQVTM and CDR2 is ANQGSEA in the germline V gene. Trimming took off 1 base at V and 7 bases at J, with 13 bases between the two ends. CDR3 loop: CSVEAAGGGEAFF. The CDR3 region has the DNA TGCAGCGTTGAAGCGGCCGGGGGCGGTGAAGCTTTCTTT.

DNA for the CDR3: TGTGCCAGCTCAAGTCAGGGGATCGGAGGCACCGGGGAGCTGTTTTTT. Protein product: CASSSQGIGGTGELFF. The J gene is TRBJ2-2, the V gene TRBV18; a weak D match, TRBD1 (6 bases). V lost 5 bases and J lost 4, with 17 bases in between. The CDR3 covers 16 residues. Germline V gene lookup returns CDR1 KGHSH and CDR2 LQKENI.

The CDR3 loop reads CASSGRAEAFF. The CDR3 bases are TGTGCCAGCAGTGGCAGGGCTGAAGCTTTCTTT. This chain connects TRBV2 to TRBJ1-1; maybe TRBD1 (5 bases). Trimming stripped 4 bases from V and 6 bases from J, with 6 bases between. The CDR3 contains 11 residues. The V gene's germline CDR1 is SNHLY and CDR2 FYNNEI. Together with reference TRBV2 and TRBJ1-1, the CDR3 gives the full variable domain: EPEVTQTPSHQVTQMGQEVILRCVPISNHLYFYWYRQILGQKVEFLVSFYNNEISEKSEIFDDQFSVERPDGSNFTLKIRSTKLEDSAMYFCASSGRAEAFFGQGTRLTVV.